This TCR beta chain stems from a study of identical twins (dated by TCRdb to about 2016). Regarding the study in general: The study deep-sequenced TCR alpha and beta repertoires from monozygotic twins, unrelated adults of various ages and cord blood to test whether fetal clonotypes persist. Replicate twin experiments were performed at different times using different library preparation protocols to rule out contamination.

From a lookup of the germline V gene, CDR1 and CDR2 are SGHVS and FNYEAQ. From V the trimming removes 5 bases and from J it removes 4 bases, while the gene matches leave 9 bases of the junction unaccounted for. Spanning cysteine to phenylalanine, the CDR3 consists of 15 amino acids. The read is trimmed to its CDR3 DNA, 45 bases read in frame from base 1. Concerning this clonotype: The specificity of this receptor is unknown. No base quality information exists; no much larger clone differs at one position.

All donors were healthy Caucasians. Three pairs of female monozygotic twins, all aged 18 to 29 years, were included in the twin cohort. Peripheral blood mononuclear cells were the source from which RNA for the TCR libraries was isolated. To prepare the library, 5' RACE was applied. Instrument on record: Illumina HiSeq 2000. Template switching added a universal primer binding site, and the final cDNA carried a unique molecular identifier that allowed TCR cDNA molecules to be counted accurately. First-strand cDNA for TCR alpha and beta chains was synthesized from specific primers in the conserved constant-segment region. To control for contamination, every cDNA library was double barcoded, receiving both a SMART-Mk sample barcode and Illumina barcodes. TruSeq adapter sequences, together with Illumina sample barcodes, were added in two successive PCR steps. TCR alpha and beta cDNA libraries were sequenced on the Illumina HiSeq platform with custom primers. In the paper's pipeline: MiGEC was used to process raw reads and extract unique molecular identifiers, and MiXCR was used to find CDR3 positions. For each individual, recombination models were inferred using an EM algorithm with the repgenHMM and IGoR tools. The analysis of shared clonotypes was done with the tcR package in R, with sharing normalized by the product of cloneset sizes. To study raw recombination without the effects of thymic and clonal selection, out-of-frame nonproductive sequences were analyzed. TCRdb's own reprocessing of the public reads used fastp at Q25 and MiXCR and kept productive beta chains. Rows merge per CDR3 protein into single entries with the most common DNA and genes. V and J calls and clone size were set by TCRdb, not the authors. The sample profile shows some 690,000 distinct CDR3 sequences; around 20% of them were found once. The ten biggest clones cover about 4.5% of the sample.

Overall results and qualifications from the work: Recombination models systematically underestimated out-of-frame TCR alpha sharing in monozygotic twins but agreed with sharing between unrelated individuals. Excess twin sharing in beta out-of-frame sequences was weaker because fewer shared sequences lowered the signal-to-noise ratio. Fewer insertions were carried by abundant cord blood beta clonotypes; a weaker similar trend was observed in young adult naive repertoires, while no such trend was observed in memory repertoires. Invariant T cells such as MAIT and iNKT could partly confound zero-insertion analyses, though diverse VJ usage argued against this for most clonotypes. Conclusions relied on cross-sectional statistical analysis, since the same donors could not be followed over many years. Compared with coincidental sharing between unrelated individuals, out-of-frame TCR alpha sequences shared between twins showed an excess of sequences with low generation probability.

In addition, the sample was reused for a study of T cells expressing NK-cell markers. The second study, in turn, reports: Roughly 8 donors provided sorted CD3+CD56+NKG2C+, CD3+CD56+NKG2C- and CD3+CD56-NKG2C+ T-cell subsets, whose TCR beta-chain repertoires were profiled. Of the eight sequenced donors, seven were found to be HCMV-seropositive and one was found to be HCMV-seronegative. In several experiments an anti-gammadeltaTCR antibody was added to restrict sorting to alphabetaTCR-expressing T cells. In 6 or 7 donors, the dominant CD3+CD56+NKG2C+ clonotypes ranked among the top 10 CD8+ clonotypes, making up roughly 1.0-7.5% of CD8+ T cells. Those dominant clonotypes were again the most abundant among CD3+CD56-NKG2C+ cells in a handful of donors, at about 25-60.1%. Whether the expanded NKG2C-expressing T cell clones were specific for HCMV antigens remained unclear. The eight sequenced donors were randomly selected healthy volunteers, three men and five women. HCMV serostatus was determined by detecting HCMV-specific IgG in serum with a commercial ELISA kit. For 5 or 6 donors, unsorted PBMC were also used to sequence bulk peripheral blood T-cell repertoires. Reads were demultiplexed and grouped by UMI with MIGEC, and clonotypes were assembled and quantified with MiTCR. Only TCR cDNA sequences supported by at least two reads were kept to exclude erroneous sequences. The tcR package was used for downstream repertoire analysis, and clonotypes were matched between fractions using CDR3 nucleotide sequence together with V segment. VDJmatch was used to annotate antigen specificity against VDJdb, with one amino acid substitution allowed in CDR3.

This chain joins TRBV7-6 to TRBJ2-3; 7 bases in between match TRBD1. Sequences were obtained from PBMCs. The TCR sequence derives from a woman between 18 and 29 years old in good health. The sequenced DNA is TGTGCCAGCAGCCTCAGGACAGGCCTGGCAGATACGCAGTATTTT. This is translated as CASSLRTGLADTQYF. The entire variable domain, with the stretches around the CDR3 drawn from the reference TRBV7-6 and TRBJ2-3 proteins, is GAGVSQSPRYKVTKRGQDVALRCDPISGHVSLYWYRQALGQGPEFLTYFNYEAQQDKSGLPNDRFSAERPEGSISTLTIQRTEQRDSAMYRCASSLRTGLADTQYFGPGTRLTVL.